This TCR beta chain was identified during a study of blood T cell repertoires in COVID-19. This CDR3 spans 12 amino acids. The germline gives CDR1 GTSNPN, CDR2 SVGIG (reference sequence). The V end was cut by 0 bases, the J end by 10 bases, with 7 bases between. Authors' data handling: By means of reference gene primer amplification, nucleated cell counts were estimated. Clones were sequenced by immunoSEQ multiplex PCR, and TCRdb holds only the in-frame ones, with some missing. V and J calls plus clone size are reproduced from that table; the DNA served to infer D and trimming. The table shows approximately 250,000 clones, with around 90% occurring only once.

The chain links TRBV30 to TRBJ1-6; unclear D gene. This TCR came from a man in his forties who had been exposed to COVID-19. The specimen was PBMCs or T cells enriched from blood (not recorded which). The CDR3: CAWSVNTSPLHF. The CDR3 DNA sequence: TGTGCCTGGAGTGTAAACACCTCACCCCTCCACTTT.